The 14 T cell receptor beta chains in this list originate from one sample, sequenced in a study of blood T cell repertoires in COVID-19 (dated by TCRdb to the early 2020s). Library preparation used the immunoSEQ multiplex PCR assay. Not all clones reach the TCRdb copy of this immuneACCESS table, which keeps in-frame sequences only. Checked studies attribute under half of the gap to unresolved V genes and leave the rest unexplained. For this sample there are 150,000 or so clones; about 80% appear just once. The ten largest account for approximately 3.8% of the sample. The sample was peripheral blood. All receptors come from a woman aged 60-75 years with acute or convalescent COVID-19.

The rearrangement uses TRBV19 and TRBJ1-2; maybe TRBD1 (6 bases). The ends were cut back, 4 bases at V and 4 bases at J, with 19 bases in the middle. This CDR3 region has 16 residues. Germline CDR1 reads LNHDA; CDR2 reads SQIVND (reference sequence). The CDR3 here is CASSNPTADSLYGYTF. In nucleotides, the CDR3 is TGTGCCAGTAGTAACCCGACCGCGGACAGCCTCTATGGCTACACCTTC.

This clone showed up just a few times. The CDR3 DNA reads TGCGCCAGCAGCCCCCGGGATCCCCTGTCTTCCTATGGCTACACCTTC. Protein sequence: CASSPRDPLSSYGYTF. The rearrangement joins TRBV5-1 to TRBJ1-2; D is unclear. CDR3 length equals 16 residues. V dropped 4 bases and J dropped 4 bases, with 20 bases sitting between them. CDR1 and CDR2 (germline): SGHRS, YFSETQ.

The CDR3 nucleotides are TGTGCCAGCAGTCGGGGGGCTAGCGGCACAGATACGCAGTATTTT. Encoded protein: CASSRGASGTDTQYF. This chain links TRBV28 with TRBJ2-3; D might be TRBD2 (7 bases). The CDR3 runs to 15 residues. Germline V gene data show CDR1 as MDHEN and CDR2 as SYDVKM. V was shortened by 5 bases and J by 1 base, with 13 bases between the two germline ends.

The chain combines TRBV28 with TRBJ1-1; no firm D call. With 5 bases removed from V and 0 bases from J, the gap between germline ends came to 16 bases. The CDR3 is 16 amino acids. Germline loops: CDR1 MDHEN, CDR2 SYDVKM. The CDR3 protein is CASSTPGEGMNTEAFF. CDR3 sequence (DNA): TGTGCCAGCAGTACGCCCGGGGAGGGTATGAACACTGAAGCTTTCTTT.

The chain is built from TRBV7-2 and TRBJ2-7; possibly TRBD2 for D (6 bases). The CDR3 sequence is 18 residues long. In germline, CDR1 is SGHTA, CDR2 FQGNSA. Trimming cost V 4 bases and J 4 bases, with 26 bases left between them. CDR3 DNA sequence: TGTGCCAGCAGCTCCATTTTGGGTGGGGGGATCCAAAGTTACGAGCAGTACTTC. Amino acid sequence: CASSSILGGGIQSYEQYF.

The chain has TRBV5-1 and TRBJ1-4; D gene ambiguous. Trimming removed 5 bases from V and 0 bases from J, with 8 bases in between. Germline V gene sequence: CDR1 SGHRS, CDR2 YFSETQ. There are 14 residues in the CDR3. The CDR3 region is CASRNSATNEKLFF. The CDR3 DNA follows: TGCGCCAGCAGAAACTCTGCAACTAATGAAAAACTGTTTTTT. The full variable domain, completed using reference TRBV5-1 and TRBJ1-4, is KAGVTQTPRYLIKTRGQQVTLSCSPISGHRSVSWYQQTPGQGLQFLFEYFSETQRNKGNFPGRFSGRQFSNSRSEMNVSTLELGDSALYLCASRNSATNEKLFFGSGTQLSVL.

The chain employs TRBV5-1 and TRBJ1-4, with D uncertain. CDR3 length equals 14 residues. The ends were cut back, 0 bases at V and 1 base at J, with 4 bases in the middle. Germline values: CDR1 SGHRS, CDR2 YFSETQ. CDR3 residues: CASSLGRTNEKLFF. The DNA of the CDR3 is TGCGCCAGCAGCTTGGGTAGAACTAATGAAAAACTGTTTTTT. Complete variable domain (other parts from reference TRBV5-1 and TRBJ1-4): KAGVTQTPRYLIKTRGQQVTLSCSPISGHRSVSWYQQTPGQGLQFLFEYFSETQRNKGNFPGRFSGRQFSNSRSEMNVSTLELGDSALYLCASSLGRTNEKLFFGSGTQLSVL.

The chain combines TRBV3-1 (or the pseudogene TRBV3-2) with TRBJ1-2; D not resolved. From germline, CDR1 is LGHDT and CDR2 YNNKEL (reference sequence). The V end lost 3 bases, the J end lost 4 bases, and 12 bases lay between the germline ends. The CDR3 runs 14 residues. CDR3: CASSHQTESYGYTF. The DNA for the CDR3 is TGTGCCAGCAGCCACCAAACAGAATCCTATGGCTACACCTTC.

In regard to this clone: The same CDR3 is also encoded by other DNA sequences in this sample. This chain links TRBV19 with TRBJ1-5, with D possibly being TRBD1 (6 bases). With 8 bases removed from V and 0 bases from J, the gap between germline ends came to 14 bases. The CDR3 is 15 residues long. Germline loops: CDR1 LNHDA, CDR2 SQIVND (reference sequence). CDR3 in amino acids: CASLRDIDSNQPQHF. CDR3 sequence (DNA): TGTGCCAGTCTCCGGGACATCGATAGCAATCAGCCCCAGCATTTT.

The chain combines TRBV12-3 or TRBV12-4 with TRBJ1-2; D unclear. This CDR3 comprises 12 residues. Trimming left V 6 bases short and J 7 bases short, with 12 bases between. The CDR3 DNA reads TGTGCCAGCAGCCCCTCGGGGTCTGGCTACACCTTC. Translation gives CASSPSGSGYTF.

This clone was seen only a few times. V gene TRBV10-3 combines with J gene TRBJ2-7, with D hard to call. In germline, CDR1 is ENHRY, CDR2 SYGVKD. The CDR3 totals 14 residues. Trimming took off 7 bases at V and 5 bases at J, with 18 bases between the two ends. Here the CDR3 DNA reads TGTGCCATCACCCCCCAAGATAGACGGGACGAGCAGTACTTC. This translates into CAITPQDRRDEQYF.

This clone is a singleton in its sample. The chain carries TRBV6-6 and TRBJ2-1; TRBD2 is a possible D gene (5 bases). Trimming left V 7 bases short and J 7 bases short, with 20 bases between. The CDR3 loop spans 15 amino acids. Germline V gene data show CDR1 as MNHNY and CDR2 as SVGAGI (reference sequence). The CDR3 here is CASTPPGNGRNEQFF. The CDR3 DNA reads TGTGCCAGCACTCCCCCGGGGAATGGGAGAAATGAGCAGTTCTTC.

This clone showed up just once. This chain uses TRBV28 with TRBJ2-3, with D perhaps TRBD1 (7 bases). V lost 6 bases and J lost 7, with 20 bases in between. CDR1 and CDR2 (germline): MDHEN, SYDVKM. The CDR3 sequence is 15 residues long. The CDR3 DNA is TGTGCCAGCAGCCCCAACAGGGGCGGGATTTATACGCAGTATTTT. This codes for CASSPNRGGIYTQYF.

This chain links TRBV7-6 with TRBJ2-7; 7 bases are shared with TRBD2. The CDR3 consists of 15 residues. V shed 4 bases and J 0 bases; nucleotides not matched to a gene: 6. Germline values: CDR1 SGHVS, CDR2 FNYEAQ. CDR3 nucleotide sequence: TGTGCCAGCAGCTGGGGGGGAGACAGCTCCTACGAGCAGTACTTC. It is translated as CASSWGGDSSYEQYF.